The 31 T cell receptor beta chains in this list originate from one sample, sequenced in a study of early T cells in non-severe SARS-CoV-2 infection. MiXCR was run by TCRdb on the 5' RACE reads, yielding one entry per CDR3 protein. The sample includes tens of thousands of distinct CDR3 sequences, approximately 11% of them seen just once. Sequencing was carried out using whole blood. These receptors were obtained from an adult who was a healthcare worker with PCR-confirmed SARS-CoV-2 infection or an uninfected control (not recorded which).

In the case of this clonotype: Since no conserved phenylalanine or tryptophan closes the CDR3, a read error is the likely cause. Because the CDR3's place on the DNA is in doubt, the DNA is left out and the CDR3 is given as listed by TCRdb. This chain joins TRBV14 and TRBJ2-7; the D call in the table, TRBD2, was not verified against the DNA. Both ends counted, the CDR3 spans 11 residues. Germline V gene lookup returns CDR1 SGHDN and CDR2 FVKESK. The CDR3 reads CASSQGLAYYL.

This clonotype appeared many times. The V and J genes are TRBV7-3 and TRBJ1-5; TRBD1 agrees at 7 bases. Germline V CDR1 and CDR2: SGHTA, FQGTGA. Losses at the gene ends were 4 bases for V and 7 bases for J; bases not matched to a gene: 7. The CDR3 sequence is 14 residues long. The CDR3 DNA reads TGTGCCAGCAGCTCTAACAGGGGACGGCAGCCCCAGCATTTT. It translates to CASSSNRGRQPQHF.

This clonotype was picked up a small number of times. This chain uses TRBV6-1 with TRBJ1-5, with D tentatively TRBD1 (5 bases). Trimming removed 3 bases from V and 4 bases from J, with 10 bases in between. The V gene's germline CDR1 is MNHNS and CDR2 SASEGT. The length of the CDR3 is 14 residues. The CDR3, as DNA: TGTGCCAGCAGTGAGCAGGGACTTAATCAGCCCCAGCATTTT. Translated: CASSEQGLNQPQHF.

The chain combines TRBV12-3 or TRBV12-4 with TRBJ1-6; no firm D call. This CDR3 has 11 amino acids. Deletions cut 1 base from V and 12 bases from J, with 4 bases between. CDR3 amino acids: CASSLGGPLHF. In nucleotides, the CDR3 is TGTGCCAGCAGTTTAGGTGGACCCCTCCACTTT.

This clonotype came up a few times. This sequence joins TRBV20-1 and TRBJ2-7, with TRBD2 as a possible D gene (6 bases). V lost 3 bases and J 3 bases, leaving 15 bases between the germline ends. This CDR3 spans 14 amino acids. Germline CDR1 DFQATT, CDR2 SNEGSKA (reference sequence). The CDR3 here is CSARFGGGNYEQYF. DNA for the CDR3: TGCAGTGCTAGGTTTGGTGGGGGGAACTACGAGCAGTACTTC.

This clonotype was seen only a few times. This chain joins TRBV24-1 and TRBJ2-1, with a tentative D call TRBD2 (5 bases). V was shortened by 11 bases and J by 7 bases, with 17 bases between the two germline ends. The CDR3 contains 13 residues. Germline V CDR1 and CDR2: KGHDR, SFDVKD. The CDR3 region is CARPLGRSNEQFF. The CDR3 DNA sequence: TGTGCCAGGCCTTTAGGGAGAAGTAATGAGCAGTTCTTC.

The rearrangement links TRBV20-1 to TRBJ2-7; D is undetermined. Germline assignment: CDR1 DFQATT and CDR2 SNEGSKA (reference sequence). The CDR3 covers 11 residues. V was pared by 3 bases and J by 5 bases, with 8 bases between. The CDR3 is CSASPANEQYF. In DNA form, the CDR3 reads TGCAGTGCTAGTCCGGCCAACGAGCAGTACTTC.

This clonotype was observed many times. The chain employs TRBV27 and TRBJ2-7; possibly TRBD2 for D (7 bases). The V gene lost 8 bases and the J gene lost 2 bases, with 16 bases spanning the gap. CDR3 length equals 14 residues. Germline assignment: CDR1 MNHEY and CDR2 SMNVEV (reference sequence). In DNA form, the CDR3 reads TGTGCCAGCGGTGTAGGGGGAGGGCCCTACGAGCAGTACTTC. Its translation: CASGVGGGPYEQYF.

This clonotype came up many times. Germline is not matched at one junction end, which may reflect a read error. This chain links TRBV28 with TRBJ2-7; the D is unclear. CDR1 and CDR2 (germline): MDHEN, SYDVKM. CDR3 size: 14 residues. CDR3 nucleotide sequence: TGTGCCAGCAGTCCCCCAGGAGACTCCCACGAGCAGTACTTC. It codes for CASSPPGDSHEQYF.

This clonotype was detected many times. The rearrangement links TRBV10-3 to TRBJ2-1; 11 bases map to TRBD2. The CDR3 length is 15 residues. Per the germline V gene, CDR1 is ENHRY and CDR2 is SYGVKD. Unmatched junction bases numbered 1, after V lost 3 bases and J lost 3 bases. For the CDR3, the DNA is TGTGCCATCAGTGATCTAGCGGGGGGCTACAATGAGCAGTTCTTC. Translated, it gives CAISDLAGGYNEQFF.

This clonotype has just a few counts. The chain has TRBV25-1 and TRBJ1-6; D is possibly TRBD1 (6 bases). The germline V gene has CDR1 MGHDK and CDR2 SYGVNS. CDR3 length: 15 amino acids. Deletions cut 1 base from V and 9 bases from J, with 13 bases between. This CDR3 is CASSESRGRISPLHF. DNA for the CDR3: TGTGCCAGCAGTGAATCTCGGGGGCGGATTTCACCCCTCCACTTT.

The chain combines TRBV30 with TRBJ2-7, with 7 nucleotides matching TRBD1. The CDR3 length is 12 residues. After removal of 2 bases from V and 9 bases from J, the junction contained 7 bases not matched to a gene. The germline V gene encodes CDR1 GTSNPN and CDR2 SVGIG (reference sequence). The CDR3 reads CAWSPTGTGQYF. Here the CDR3 DNA reads TGTGCCTGGAGTCCGACAGGGACGGGGCAGTACTTC.

At least ten counts were recorded for this clonotype. The V gene is TRBV2, the J gene TRBJ1-2, with 8 bases that match TRBD1. Trimming took 4 bases from V and 6 from J; bases not matched to a gene: 4. In germline, CDR1 is SNHLY, CDR2 FYNNEI. CDR3 size: 13 residues. CDR3 sequence: CASSARGRDGYTF. The DNA for the CDR3 is TGTGCCAGCAGTGCCAGGGGGCGGGATGGCTACACCTTC.

The rearrangement uses TRBV19 and TRBJ1-5; weak D call: TRBD1 (6 bases). With 5 bases removed from V and 7 bases from J, the gap between germline ends came to 15 bases. From germline, CDR1 is LNHDA and CDR2 SQIVND (reference sequence). The CDR3 length is 14 residues. The CDR3 region has the DNA TGTGCCAGTAGTGGAAGCAGGGGACGCCAGCCCCAGCATTTT. Its translation is CASSGSRGRQPQHF.

This chain connects TRBV30 to TRBJ2-3; D is possibly TRBD2 (6 bases). CDR3 size: 15 residues. Germline CDR1 reads GTSNPN; CDR2 reads SVGIG (reference sequence). Trimming took off 8 bases at V and 5 bases at J, with 23 bases between the two ends. The CDR3 coding sequence is TGTGCCGGGGTCATGACTCTCTTGGGGGGAGATACGCAGTATTTT. Protein: CAGVMTLLGGDTQYF.

This clonotype occurred many times. The chain uses TRBV5-1 and TRBJ2-7, with 10 bases identical to TRBD2. Germline trimming cut 4 bases from V and 4 bases from J; bases unmatched to any gene: 5. The CDR3 is 14 amino acids. CDR1 is SGHRS and CDR2 is YFSETQ in the germline V gene. For the CDR3, the DNA is TGCGCCAGCAGCCCTACTAGCGGGATTTACGAGCAGTACTTC. Amino acids: CASSPTSGIYEQYF. The whole variable domain, filled in from reference TRBV5-1 and TRBJ2-7, reads KAGVTQTPRYLIKTRGQQVTLSCSPISGHRSVSWYQQTPGQGLQFLFEYFSETQRNKGNFPGRFSGRQFSNSRSEMNVSTLELGDSALYLCASSPTSGIYEQYFGPGTRLTVT.

A few counts support this clonotype. The rearrangement links TRBV28 to TRBJ2-7, with D perhaps assigned TRBD1 or TRBD2 (5 bases each). Per the germline V gene, CDR1 is MDHEN and CDR2 is SYDVKM. The length of the CDR3 is 18 residues. V lost 1 base to trimming and J lost 2 bases, with 21 bases between them. DNA of the CDR3: TGTGCCAGCAGTTTATCTGACGGGACCGCAAACCCGACCTACGAGCAGTACTTC. Amino acids: CASSLSDGTANPTYEQYF. Full variable domain (rest looked up from reference TRBV28 and TRBJ2-7): DVKVTQSSRYLVKRTGEKVFLECVQDMDHENMFWYRQDPGLGLRLIYFSYDVKMKEKGDIPEGYSVSREKKERFSLILESASTNQTSMYLCASSLSDGTANPTYEQYFGPGTRLTVT.

The chain links TRBV11-2 to TRBJ2-7, with D unclear. In germline, CDR1 is SGHAT, CDR2 FQNNGV. The CDR3 runs to 15 residues. Trimming removed 0 bases at V and 6 bases at J, with 15 bases between. The CDR3 region has the DNA TGTGCCAGCAGCTTAGATCCTGTTAGCAAGGGCGAGCAGTACTTC. Translation gives CASSLDPVSKGEQYF. Together with reference TRBV11-2 and TRBJ2-7, the CDR3 gives the full variable domain: EAGVAQSPRYKIIEKRQSVAFWCNPISGHATLYWYQQILGQGPKLLIQFQNNGVVDDSQLPKDRFSAERLKGVDSTLKIQPAKLEDSAVYLCASSLDPVSKGEQYFGPGTRLTVT.

V and J are TRBV4-3 and TRBJ2-7, with D tentatively TRBD1 (6 bases). The CDR3 covers 15 residues. CDR1 and CDR2 (germline): LGHNA, YSLEER. V was trimmed by 0 bases and J by 4 bases, leaving 13 bases between them. This chain's CDR3 is CASSQDPQGPYEQYF. DNA for the CDR3: TGCGCCAGCAGCCAAGATCCGCAGGGGCCGTACGAGCAGTACTTC.

This clonotype has a count of ten or more. The chain combines TRBV5-1 with TRBJ1-2, with D possibly being TRBD1 (5 bases). The germline CDR1 and CDR2 sequences are SGHRS and YFSETQ. The CDR3 has 13 residues. V was shortened by 4 bases and J by 6 bases, with 13 bases between the two germline ends. The CDR3 bases are TGCGCCAGCAGCATTGACAGATCTGATGGCTACACCTTC. As protein: CASSIDRSDGYTF.

This clonotype was detected only a few times. This rearrangement joins TRBV5-1 to TRBJ1-4; possibly TRBD1 for D (6 bases). The CDR3 runs to 10 residues. The germline gives CDR1 SGHRS, CDR2 YFSETQ. The CDR3 region is CDRVREKLFF. CDR3 DNA sequence: TGCGACAGGGTCCGAGAAAAACTGTTTTTT.

Points on this clonotype: This clone may be a read error of a much larger clone one base away. J is TRBJ2-2 and V is TRBV6-4; tentative D call: TRBD2 (5 bases). Germline loops: CDR1 MRHNA, CDR2 SNTAGT. The CDR3 contains 13 residues. V was clipped by 2 bases and J by 4 bases, with 5 bases between them. CDR3 nucleotides: TGTGCCAGCAGTGACGGGAGCACCGGGGAGCTGTTTTTT. Protein sequence: CASSDGSTGELFF.

This chain links TRBV19 with TRBJ2-4; D is unclear. There are 14 residues in the CDR3. Germline values: CDR1 LNHDA, CDR2 SQIVND (reference sequence). V dropped 0 bases and J dropped 1 base, with 4 bases sitting between them. CDR3 sequence (DNA): TGTGCCAGTAGTATAGACAGGGCCAAAAACATTCAGTACTTC. Its translation: CASSIDRAKNIQYF. The whole variable domain, filled in from reference TRBV19 and TRBJ2-4, reads DGGITQSPKYLFRKEGQNVTLSCEQNLNHDAMYWYRQDPGQGLRLIYYSQIVNDFQKGDIAEGYSVSREKKESFPLTVTSAQKNPTAFYLCASSIDRAKNIQYFGAGTRLSVL.

The rearrangement links TRBV7-2 to TRBJ1-1; D remains unclear. Trimming took 0 bases from V and 11 from J, leaving 13 bases between them. The CDR3 contains 13 residues. The V gene's germline CDR1 is SGHTA and CDR2 FQGNSA. The CDR3 reads CASSLATSFSAFF. In DNA form, the CDR3 reads TGTGCCAGCAGCTTAGCGACCTCCTTTTCGGCTTTCTTT.

The J gene is TRBJ2-2, the V gene TRBV28, with 9 bases matching TRBD1. Unmatched junction bases numbered 8, after V lost 6 bases and J lost 6 bases. CDR1 is MDHEN, CDR2 SYDVKM, per germline. The length of the CDR3 is 15 residues. CDR3 protein: CASRENRGRSGELFF. CDR3 nucleotides: TGTGCCAGCAGGGAAAACAGGGGGCGTTCCGGGGAGCTGTTTTTT. Drawing the rest from reference TRBV28 and TRBJ2-2, the complete variable domain is DVKVTQSSRYLVKRTGEKVFLECVQDMDHENMFWYRQDPGLGLRLIYFSYDVKMKEKGDIPEGYSVSREKKERFSLILESASTNQTSMYLCASRENRGRSGELFFGEGSRLTVL.

At least ten counts were recorded for this clonotype. The chain links TRBV9 to TRBJ2-1; the match to TRBD2 covers 7 bases. This CDR3 spans 16 amino acids. The V gene end was trimmed by 1 base and the J gene end by 2 bases; junction bases not matched to a gene: 6. The V gene's germline CDR1 is SGDLS and CDR2 YYNGEE. The CDR3 DNA sequence: TGTGCCAGCAGCGTAATGGAGCGGGAAGCCTACAATGAGCAGTTCTTC. This sequence encodes CASSVMEREAYNEQFF.

This clonotype was counted between two and nine times. The chain employs TRBV28 and TRBJ1-5; unclear D gene. Trimming removed 5 bases at V and 8 bases at J, with 10 bases between. The CDR3 is 12 residues long. Germline-derived CDR1 and CDR2 are MDHEN and SYDVKM. The CDR3 spells CASSLTVEPQHF. CDR3 coding DNA: TGTGCCAGCAGTCTGACGGTAGAGCCCCAGCATTTT.

V usage is TRBV5-1 and J usage is TRBJ2-7, with TRBD2 identical over 13 bases. The CDR3 covers 14 residues. CDR1 SGHRS and CDR2 YFSETQ come from the germline V gene. The ends lost 4 bases at V and 6 bases at J; junction bases unmatched: 4. The CDR3, as DNA: TGCGCCAGCAGCACGGGACTAGCGGGAAGCGAGCAGTACTTC. It translates to CASSTGLAGSEQYF.

This clonotype was seen ten or more times. The V gene is TRBV5-8, the J gene TRBJ2-1, with D hard to call. The CDR3 runs 14 residues. The germline V and J ends were trimmed by 4 bases and 0 bases, with 8 bases remaining between them. CDR1 is SGHTS and CDR2 is YDEGEE in the germline V gene. Here the CDR3 reads CASSRRNSYNEQFF. DNA of the CDR3: TGTGCCAGCAGCAGGCGGAACTCCTACAATGAGCAGTTCTTC.

A note on this clonotype: A far larger clone lies a single base away; this is likely a read error. The chain recombines TRBV6-6 with TRBJ1-1; 7 bases agree with TRBD1. The CDR3 spans 13 residues. Germline assignment: CDR1 MNHNY and CDR2 SVGAGI (reference sequence). The V gene end was trimmed by 4 bases and the J gene end by 1 base; junction bases not matched to a gene: 0. DNA for the CDR3: TGTGCCAGCAGTTCAGGGGGGAACACTGAAGCTTTCTTT. It translates to CASSSGGNTEAFF.

Ten or more counts support this clonotype. The chain is built from TRBV4-1 and TRBJ2-3; D may be TRBD2 (5 bases). V was cut by 0 bases and J by 0 bases, with 10 bases left in between. The germline V gene encodes CDR1 MGHRA and CDR2 YSYEKL. The CDR3 runs 16 residues. Written as DNA, the CDR3 is TGCGCCAGCAGCCAAGAGCCAGCGGCTAGCACAGATACGCAGTATTTT. This translates into CASSQEPAASTDTQYF.